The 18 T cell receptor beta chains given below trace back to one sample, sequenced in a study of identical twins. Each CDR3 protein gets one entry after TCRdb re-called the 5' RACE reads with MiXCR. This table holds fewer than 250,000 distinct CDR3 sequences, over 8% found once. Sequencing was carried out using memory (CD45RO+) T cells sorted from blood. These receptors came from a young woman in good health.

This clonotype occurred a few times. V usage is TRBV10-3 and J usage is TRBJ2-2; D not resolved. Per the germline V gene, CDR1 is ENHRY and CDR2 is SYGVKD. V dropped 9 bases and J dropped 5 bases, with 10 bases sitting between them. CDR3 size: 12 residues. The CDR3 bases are TGTGCCATGGGTAGTGAAACCGGGGAGCTGTTTTTT. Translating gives CAMGSETGELFF.

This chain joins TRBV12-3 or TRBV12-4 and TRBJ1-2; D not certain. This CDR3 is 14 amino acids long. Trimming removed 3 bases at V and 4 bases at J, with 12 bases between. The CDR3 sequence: CASSFSTGSYGYTF. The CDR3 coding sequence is TGTGCCAGCAGTTTCTCCACCGGCAGCTATGGCTACACCTTC.

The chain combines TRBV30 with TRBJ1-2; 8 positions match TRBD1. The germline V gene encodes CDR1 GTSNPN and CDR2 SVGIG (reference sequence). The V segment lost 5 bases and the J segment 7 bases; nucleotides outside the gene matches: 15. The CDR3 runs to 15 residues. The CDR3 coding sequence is TGTGCCTGGGGGCGGCAGGGGGCCGACACTGGTGGCTACACCTTC. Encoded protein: CAWGRQGADTGGYTF.

The DNA for the CDR3 is TGTGCCACCAAATCGGGGACAGGGGACAATGAGCAGTTCTTC. Translating gives CATKSGTGDNEQFF. The chain recombines TRBV10-3 with TRBJ2-1; TRBD1 aligns across 10 bases. CDR1 is ENHRY, CDR2 SYGVKD, per germline. V trimming: 10 bases; J trimming: 5 bases; junction bases outside the gene matches: 8. This CDR3 has 14 amino acids.

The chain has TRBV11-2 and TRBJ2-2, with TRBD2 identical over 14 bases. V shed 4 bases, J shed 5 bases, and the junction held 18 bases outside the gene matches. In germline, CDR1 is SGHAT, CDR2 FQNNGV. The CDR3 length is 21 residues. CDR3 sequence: CASSSGTGLAGGRGRTGELFF. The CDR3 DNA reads TGTGCCAGCAGCTCAGGCACCGGACTAGCGGGAGGCCGGGGGAGGACCGGGGAGCTGTTTTTT.

The CDR3 sequence: CASSQEGRAAQETQYF. DNA for the CDR3: TGCGCCAGCAGCCAAGAGGGTAGGGCAGCCCAAGAGACCCAGTACTTC. The rearrangement joins TRBV4-3 to TRBJ2-5, with D hard to call. This CDR3 contains 16 residues. Trimming removed 0 bases at V and 1 base at J, with 12 bases between. Per germline, CDR1 LGHNA and CDR2 YSLEER.

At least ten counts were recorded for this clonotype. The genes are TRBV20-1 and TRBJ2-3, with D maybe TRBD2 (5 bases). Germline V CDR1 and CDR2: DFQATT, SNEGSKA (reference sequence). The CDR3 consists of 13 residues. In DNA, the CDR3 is TGCATCGGACGAGCGGCTAGCACAGATACGCAGTATTTT. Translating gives CIGRAASTDTQYF.

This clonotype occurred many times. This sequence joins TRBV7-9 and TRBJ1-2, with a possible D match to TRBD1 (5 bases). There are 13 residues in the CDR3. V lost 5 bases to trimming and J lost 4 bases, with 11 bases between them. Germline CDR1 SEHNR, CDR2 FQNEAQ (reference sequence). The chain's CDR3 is CASSGGVSYGYTF. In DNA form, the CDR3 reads TGTGCCAGCAGCGGAGGGGTTTCCTATGGCTACACCTTC.

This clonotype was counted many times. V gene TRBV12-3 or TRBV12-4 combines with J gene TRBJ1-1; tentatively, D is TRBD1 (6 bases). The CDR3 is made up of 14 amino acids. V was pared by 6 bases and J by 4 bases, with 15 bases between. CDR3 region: CASRGTGFFTEAFF. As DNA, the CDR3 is TGTGCCAGCAGGGGTACAGGGTTCTTCACTGAAGCTTTCTTT.

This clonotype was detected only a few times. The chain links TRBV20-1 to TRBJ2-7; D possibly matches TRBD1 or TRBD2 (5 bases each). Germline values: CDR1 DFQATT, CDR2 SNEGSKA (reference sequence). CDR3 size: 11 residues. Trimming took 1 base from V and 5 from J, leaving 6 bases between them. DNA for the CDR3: TGCAGTGCTAGAGGGGGGAACGAGCAGTACTTC. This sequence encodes CSARGGNEQYF.

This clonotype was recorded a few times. CDR3 amino acids: CASSLAWDSGYEQYF. The CDR3 DNA reads TGTGCCAGCAGCTTAGCTTGGGACAGCGGCTACGAGCAGTACTTC. The genes are TRBV7-8 and TRBJ2-7; TRBD1 aligns across 7 bases. V lost 0 bases to trimming and J lost 3 bases; unmatched junction nucleotides: 5. Germline CDR1 is SGHVS and CDR2 is FQNEAQ. The CDR3 runs to 15 residues.

DNA of the CDR3: TGCAGCGCCCGGGGACAGAAGAACACTGAAGCTTTCTTT. Translated, it gives CSARGQKNTEAFF. The chain joins TRBV29-1 to TRBJ1-1, with 7 bases fitting TRBD1. Trimming at V came to 7 bases and at J to 1 base, leaving 6 bases not matched to a gene. The CDR3 runs to 13 residues. Germline lookup yields CDR1 SQVTM and CDR2 ANQGSEA.

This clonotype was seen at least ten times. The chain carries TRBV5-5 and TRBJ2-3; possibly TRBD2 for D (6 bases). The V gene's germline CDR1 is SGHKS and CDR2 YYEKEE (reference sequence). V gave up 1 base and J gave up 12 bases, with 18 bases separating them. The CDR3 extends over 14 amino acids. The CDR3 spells CASSLLGPSADQYF. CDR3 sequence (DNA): TGTGCCAGCAGCTTGTTAGGACCTAGCGCCGACCAGTATTTT.

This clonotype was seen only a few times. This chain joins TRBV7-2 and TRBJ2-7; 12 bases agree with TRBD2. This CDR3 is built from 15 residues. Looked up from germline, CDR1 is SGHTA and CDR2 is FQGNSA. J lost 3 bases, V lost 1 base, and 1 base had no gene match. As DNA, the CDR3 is TGTGCCAGCAGCTTAGGGACTAGCGGGAACTACGAGCAGTACTTC. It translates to CASSLGTSGNYEQYF.

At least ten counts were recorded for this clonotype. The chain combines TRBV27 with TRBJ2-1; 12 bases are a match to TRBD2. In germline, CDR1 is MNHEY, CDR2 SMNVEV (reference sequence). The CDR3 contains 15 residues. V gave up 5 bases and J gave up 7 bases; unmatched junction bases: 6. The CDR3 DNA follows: TGTGCCAGCAGTCCGCTAGCGGGAGGGCAAAATGAGCAGTTCTTC. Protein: CASSPLAGGQNEQFF.

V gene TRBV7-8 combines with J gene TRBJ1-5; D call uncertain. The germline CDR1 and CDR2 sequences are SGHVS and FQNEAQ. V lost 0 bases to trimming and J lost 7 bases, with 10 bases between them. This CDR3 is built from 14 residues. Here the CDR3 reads CASSLARGSQPQHF. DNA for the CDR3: TGTGCCAGCAGCTTAGCGCGGGGATCCCAGCCCCAGCATTTT.

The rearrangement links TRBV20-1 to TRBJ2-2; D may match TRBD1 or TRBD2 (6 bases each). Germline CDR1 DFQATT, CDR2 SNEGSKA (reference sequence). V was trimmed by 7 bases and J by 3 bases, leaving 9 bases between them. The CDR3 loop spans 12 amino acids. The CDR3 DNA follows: TGCAGTGGAGGGGGGTACACCGGGGAGCTGTTTTTT. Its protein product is CSGGGYTGELFF.

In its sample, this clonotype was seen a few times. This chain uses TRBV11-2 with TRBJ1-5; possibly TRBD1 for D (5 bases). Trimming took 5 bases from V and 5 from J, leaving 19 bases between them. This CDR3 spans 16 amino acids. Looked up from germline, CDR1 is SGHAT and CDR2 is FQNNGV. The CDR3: CASSPSFAGVDQPQHF. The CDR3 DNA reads TGTGCCAGCAGCCCTAGTTTTGCGGGGGTGGATCAGCCCCAGCATTTT.